Included here is one TCR beta chain sequence, with context. Its target is not known. This sample is drawn from a study of shared clonotypes between healthy human individuals. Donors had no recently reported acute infections or vaccinations and were HIV-negative. Each sorted subset replicate got 200 ng genomic DNA, 25,000 to 35,000 genomes. Generated by immunoSEQ multiplex PCR, the TCRdb table keeps only in-frame clones and is missing some. The data hold approximately 1.5 million clones, with about 98% observed a single time. General study results and limits: Sampling was confined to blood; repertoires within tissues likely differ.

The clonotype was recovered from a man aged 30 to 39 in good health. The source material was naive CD4+ T cells sorted from blood. The subset denotes: CD45RA+ positively selected.

The CDR3 loop reads CASSLQGLAGADTQYF. DNA for the CDR3: TGTGCCAGCAGCTTACAGGGACTAGCGGGAGCAGATACGCAGTATTTT. The chain recombines TRBV9 with TRBJ2-3; TRBD2 matches 14 bases. The V segment lost 4 bases and the J segment 4 bases; nucleotides outside the gene matches: 5. CDR3 length: 16 residues. Looked up from germline, CDR1 is SGDLS and CDR2 is YYNGEE. Together with reference TRBV9 and TRBJ2-3, the CDR3 gives the full variable domain: DSGVTQTPKHLITATGQRVTLRCSPRSGDLSVYWYQQSLDQGLQFLIQYYNGEERAKGNILERFSAQQFPDLHSELNLSSLELGDSALYFCASSLQGLAGADTQYFGPGTRLTVL.